In this sample, the clone carrying this T cell receptor beta chain turned up a few times. The antigen remains unidentified. CDR1 and CDR2 from the germline V gene are SGHTA and FQGNSA. V shed 5 bases, J shed 0 bases, and the junction held 5 bases outside the gene matches. The CDR3 has 16 amino acids. This sample was taken from a study of T cell repertoires in cytomegalovirus infection. Study-wide background: Recently identified HLA-C-restricted CMV epitopes and well-studied HLA-B-restricted CMV epitopes were used by the study. CMV infection together with matching HLA type was indicated by public TCR beta signatures.

Findings and caveats of the study: Clonotypes of TCR beta that were HLA-C-restricted and CMV-specific dominated the ex vivo response.

MiXCR was run by TCRdb on the reads, yielding one entry per CDR3 protein. The sample carries around 430,000 distinct CDR3 sequences, about 44% recorded once. The clonotype comes from a human donor in good health (CMV status not recorded). Some clones in this sample may be carry-over from other donors' samples. This sequence joins TRBV7-2 and TRBJ2-5; TRBD2 matches 11 bases. The sequenced sample was cultured PBMCs, obtained from culture after CMV antigen stimulation. CDR3 residues: CASSPRTSGYQETQYF. CDR3 coding DNA: TGTGCCAGCAGCCCCCGGACTAGCGGGTACCAAGAGACCCAGTACTTC. Together with reference TRBV7-2 and TRBJ2-5, the CDR3 gives the full variable domain: GAGVSQSPSNKVTEKGKDVELRCDPISGHTALYWYRQSLGQGLEFLIYFQGNSAPDKSGLPSDRFSAERTGGSVSTLTIQRTQQEDSAVYLCASSPRTSGYQETQYFGPGTRLLVL.